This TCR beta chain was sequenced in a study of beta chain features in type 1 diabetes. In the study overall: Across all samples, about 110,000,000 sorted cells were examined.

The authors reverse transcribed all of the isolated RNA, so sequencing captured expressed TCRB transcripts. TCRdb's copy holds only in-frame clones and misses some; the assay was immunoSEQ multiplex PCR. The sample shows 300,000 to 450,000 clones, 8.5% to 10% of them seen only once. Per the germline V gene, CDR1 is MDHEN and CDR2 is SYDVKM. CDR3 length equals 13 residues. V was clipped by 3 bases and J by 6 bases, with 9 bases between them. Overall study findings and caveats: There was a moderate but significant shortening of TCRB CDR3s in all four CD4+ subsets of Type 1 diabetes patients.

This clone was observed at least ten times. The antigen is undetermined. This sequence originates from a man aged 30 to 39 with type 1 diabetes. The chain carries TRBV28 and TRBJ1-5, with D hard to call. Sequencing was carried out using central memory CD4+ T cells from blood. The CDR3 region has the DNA TGTGCCAGCAGTTTTGGACGGCCTCAGCCCCAGCATTTT. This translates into CASSFGRPQPQHF. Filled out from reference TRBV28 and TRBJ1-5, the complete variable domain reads DVKVTQSSRYLVKRTGEKVFLECVQDMDHENMFWYRQDPGLGLRLIYFSYDVKMKEKGDIPEGYSVSREKKERFSLILESASTNQTSMYLCASSFGRPQPQHFGDGTRLSIL.